A single sample gave rise to the 25 T cell receptor beta chains below, sequenced in a study of cytomegalovirus exposure and HLA in healthy donors. PCR amplification relied on 60 Vbeta primers (plus 13 Jbeta primers). Repertoires were generated with immunoSEQ multiplex PCR, while TCRdb's copy carries only in-frame clones and drops some. The data show over 150,000 clones, with 80% seen just once and approximately 4.5% held by the top ten. Sequencing was carried out using PBMCs. The receptors were gathered from a man between 25 and 39 years old in good health and CMV-seronegative.

The rearrangement links TRBV4-2 to TRBJ1-1, with D perhaps matching TRBD1 (6 bases). The CDR3 is 11 amino acids. Germline CDR1 reads LGHNA; CDR2 reads YNFKEQ. Trimming took off 5 bases at V and 10 bases at J, with 11 bases between the two ends. CDR3 in amino acids: CASSWGLSAFF. For the CDR3, the DNA is TGTGCCAGCAGCTGGGGGCTGTCAGCTTTCTTT.

This clone was seen only once. CDR3 loop: CASGVAAYNEQFF. For the CDR3, the DNA is TGTGCCAGCGGGGTAGCGGCCTACAATGAGCAGTTCTTC. V gene TRBV7-2 combines with J gene TRBJ2-1; TRBD2 might be the D (6 bases). Trimming shortened V by 8 bases and J by 2 bases, and 10 bases separated the two germline ends. Germline values: CDR1 SGHTA, CDR2 FQGNSA. CDR3 length: 13 amino acids.

The rearrangement uses TRBV6-6 and TRBJ1-4, with TRBD1 matching 9 bases. The CDR3 runs 16 residues. Germline CDR1 MNHNY, CDR2 SVGAGI (reference sequence). V lost 0 bases, J lost 8 bases, and 7 bases stayed unmatched. Here the CDR3 reads CASSYSMDRGGEKLFF. The DNA for the CDR3 is TGTGCCAGCAGTTACTCAATGGACAGGGGTGGGGAAAAACTGTTTTTT.

The chain is built from TRBV20-1 and TRBJ2-7, with TRBD2 identical over 7 bases. Trimming cost V 5 bases and J 9 bases; bases outside gene matches: 7. Germline V gene sequence: CDR1 DFQATT, CDR2 SNEGSKA (reference sequence). The CDR3 contains 11 residues. The DNA for the CDR3 is TGCAGTGCTGACTCGGGGGGTAGGCAGTACTTC. It encodes CSADSGGRQYF.

The chain links TRBV29-1 to TRBJ1-1; 7 bases line up with TRBD1. The CDR3 sequence is 13 residues long. Unmatched junction bases numbered 8, after V lost 7 bases and J lost 3 bases. Looked up from germline, CDR1 is SQVTM and CDR2 is ANQGSEA. CDR3 DNA: TGCAGCGCGGGCGACAGGGTGGACACTGAAGCTTTCTTT. It specifies CSAGDRVDTEAFF.

This chain joins TRBV6-5 and TRBJ2-5; D gene unclear. The germline V gene has CDR1 MNHEY and CDR2 SVGAGI. Trimming stripped 5 bases from V and 5 bases from J, with 12 bases between. The CDR3 has 13 amino acids. The CDR3 coding sequence is TGTGCCAGCAGTCCCTCGGAGCTCGAGACCCAGTACTTC. Translating gives CASSPSELETQYF.

This clone was observed a handful of times. The chain couples TRBV7-6 to TRBJ2-7; 10 bases line up with TRBD2. There are 15 residues in the CDR3. Germline trimming cut 1 base from V and 6 bases from J; bases unmatched to any gene: 6. Germline V gene sequence: CDR1 SGHVS, CDR2 FNYEAQ. The CDR3 nucleotides are TGTGCCAGCAGCTTAGAAGGGGGACTAGCGATCGAGCAGTACTTC. Amino acids: CASSLEGGLAIEQYF.

The chain carries TRBV6-1 and TRBJ1-5, with D possibly matching TRBD1 (6 bases). V lost 2 bases and J 5 bases, leaving 13 bases between the germline ends. The CDR3 runs to 15 residues. Germline V gene lookup returns CDR1 MNHNS and CDR2 SASEGT. CDR3 DNA sequence: TGTGCCAGCAGTGAAACCGGTTACAGGGATCAGCCCCAGCATTTT. Encoded protein: CASSETGYRDQPQHF.

The chain joins TRBV6-4 to TRBJ1-5; D remains ambiguous. Germline V gives CDR1 MRHNA, CDR2 SNTAGT. The CDR3 consists of 12 residues. Trimming removed 5 bases from V and 3 bases from J, with 5 bases in between. The CDR3 sequence: CASSPLNQPQHF. In nucleotides, the CDR3 is TGTGCCAGCAGTCCCCTCAATCAGCCCCAGCATTTT.

With regard to this clone: This sample also contains other DNA sequences that code for the same CDR3. The rearrangement joins TRBV6-1 to TRBJ1-2, with D possibly being TRBD1 (5 bases). The length of the CDR3 is 19 residues. The V and J ends lost 4 bases and 4 bases respectively, with 28 bases between them. Germline V gene lookup returns CDR1 MNHNS and CDR2 SASEGT. The CDR3 bases are TGTGCCAGCAGTGGGTCAGGAGGGCAGGGCCGCTCTTCCTTCTATGGCTACACCTTC. Translated, it gives CASSGSGGQGRSSFYGYTF.

The chain joins TRBV7-3 to TRBJ2-1; possibly TRBD2 for D (5 bases). V was pared by 2 bases and J by 5 bases, with 13 bases between. The CDR3 is made up of 15 amino acids. Germline CDR1 SGHTA, CDR2 FQGTGA. The CDR3 loop reads CASSLGPGNNNEQFF. The CDR3 DNA sequence: TGTGCCAGCAGCTTAGGCCCCGGGAATAACAATGAGCAGTTCTTC. Complete variable domain (other parts from reference TRBV7-3 and TRBJ2-1): GAGVSQTPSNKVTEKGKYVELRCDPISGHTALYWYRQSLGQGPEFLIYFQGTGAADDSGLPNDRFFAVRPEGSVSTLKIQRTERGDSAVYLCASSLGPGNNNEQFFGPGTRLTVL.

V and J are TRBV7-9 and TRBJ2-7, with D possibly matching TRBD1 (5 bases). The CDR3 sequence is 16 residues long. V lost 5 bases and J 4 bases, leaving 21 bases between the germline ends. Germline loops: CDR1 SEHNR, CDR2 FQNEAQ (reference sequence). DNA for the CDR3: TGTGCCAGCAGCCCTCCCCGAGACAGTGAGTTTTACGAGCAGTACTTC. It yields the protein CASSPPRDSEFYEQYF.

The rearrangement links TRBV29-1 to TRBJ2-6; possibly TRBD1 for D (6 bases). CDR1 SQVTM and CDR2 ANQGSEA come from the germline V gene. This CDR3 is built from 14 residues. Between the trimmed V and J ends, which lost 6 bases and 0 bases, there was a span of 9 bases. CDR3 in amino acids: CSVGQSSGANVLTF. DNA for the CDR3: TGCAGCGTCGGACAGAGCTCTGGGGCCAACGTCCTGACTTTC.

J is TRBJ1-3 and V is TRBV28, with 9 nucleotides matching TRBD1. Germline lookup yields CDR1 MDHEN and CDR2 SYDVKM. V was clipped by 3 bases and J by 5 bases; unmatched bases: 5. The CDR3 is 15 amino acids. The DNA for the CDR3 is TGTGCCAGCAGTTTGGGGGACAGGGCCAGAAACACCATATATTTT. This codes for CASSLGDRARNTIYF.

The CDR3 DNA follows: TGTGCCAGCAGCGCAGGATCCAGGGGCACTGAAGCTTTCTTT. It yields the protein CASSAGSRGTEAFF. The chain carries TRBV7-2 and TRBJ1-1; tentatively, D is TRBD1 (6 bases). The CDR3 totals 14 residues. Trimming took 5 bases from V and 4 from J, leaving 14 bases between them. Germline V gene data show CDR1 as SGHTA and CDR2 as FQGNSA.

The chain is built from TRBV27 and TRBJ2-1, with TRBD2 matching over 14 bases. CDR1 is MNHEY, CDR2 SMNVEV, per germline (reference sequence). The CDR3 is made up of 16 amino acids. The V segment lost 7 bases and the J segment 9 bases; nucleotides outside the gene matches: 11. The CDR3 region has the DNA TGTGCCAGCACCTCCGGGACTAGCGGGAGCGGGGGTGAGCAGTTCTTC. Translation: CASTSGTSGSGGEQFF.

The V call is TRBV6-5, the J call TRBJ2-5; TRBD2 matches at 10 bases. The CDR3 extends over 14 amino acids. V gave up 6 bases and J gave up 4 bases; unmatched junction bases: 5. From germline, CDR1 is MNHEY and CDR2 SVGAGI. The CDR3 loop reads CASSPSGSGETQYF. CDR3 sequence (DNA): TGTGCCAGCAGCCCTAGCGGGAGCGGAGAGACCCAGTACTTC.

This clone has a single count. The chain is built from TRBV5-1 and TRBJ2-7; D may be TRBD1 (6 bases). Germline CDR1 SGHRS, CDR2 YFSETQ. Trimming removed 0 bases from V and 2 bases from J, with 21 bases in between. The length of the CDR3 is 18 residues. The CDR3 sequence is CASSLAPPYRDLTYEQYF. The CDR3 coding sequence is TGCGCCAGCAGCTTGGCCCCCCCCTACAGGGACCTCACCTACGAGCAGTACTTC.

The J gene is TRBJ2-1, the V gene TRBV19, with D uncertain. The V gene lost 5 bases and the J gene lost 3 bases, with 2 bases spanning the gap. The CDR3 is 11 residues long. Germline lookup yields CDR1 LNHDA and CDR2 SQIVND (reference sequence). The CDR3 spells CASSYYNEQFF. Here the CDR3 DNA reads TGTGCCAGTAGTTACTACAATGAGCAGTTCTTC.

This clone has only one observation. This chain joins TRBV28 and TRBJ1-2; 11 bases are shared with TRBD1. CDR3 length: 15 amino acids. The J segment lost 4 bases and the V segment lost 5 bases, leaving 6 bases of the junction unmatched. The V gene's germline CDR1 is MDHEN and CDR2 SYDVKM. In DNA form, the CDR3 reads TGTGCCAGCAGTCGGACAGGGGGCACAGGCTATGGCTACACCTTC. Its translation is CASSRTGGTGYGYTF.

The chain recombines TRBV19 with TRBJ1-1; D gene unclear. CDR3 size: 14 residues. Germline V gene lookup returns CDR1 LNHDA and CDR2 SQIVND (reference sequence). V was pared by 0 bases and J by 2 bases, with 7 bases between. CDR3 nucleotide sequence: TGTGCCAGTAGTATAGATCACGGTAACACTGAAGCTTTCTTT. Residues: CASSIDHGNTEAFF.

The chain employs TRBV5-1 and TRBJ2-1; 8 bases are a match to TRBD2. Germline V lookup: CDR1 SGHRS, CDR2 YFSETQ. This CDR3 is 19 amino acids long. The ends lost 0 bases at V and 2 bases at J; junction bases unmatched: 13. CDR3 protein: CASSLVRTGGPNPYNEQFF. The DNA for the CDR3 is TGCGCCAGCAGCTTGGTAAGGACGGGAGGGCCCAACCCCTACAATGAGCAGTTCTTC.

The chain employs TRBV5-8 and TRBJ2-3; 8 positions match TRBD1. Trimming cost V 3 bases and J 4 bases; bases outside gene matches: 7. The CDR3 extends over 15 amino acids. Germline V CDR1 and CDR2: SGHTS, YDEGEE. The CDR3 region has the DNA TGTGCCAGCAGCTGGACAGGGATGAAGGCAGATACGCAGTATTTT. This translates into CASSWTGMKADTQYF.

The chain recombines TRBV7-9 with TRBJ1-1; no clear D gene. The CDR3 totals 12 residues. Trimming removed 3 bases from V and 3 bases from J, with 5 bases in between. Germline loops: CDR1 SEHNR, CDR2 FQNEAQ (reference sequence). For the CDR3, the DNA is TGTGCCAGCAGCTTCGGTGACACTGAAGCTTTCTTT. Protein: CASSFGDTEAFF.

This sequence joins TRBV6-5 and TRBJ2-1; weak D call: TRBD1 (5 bases). Germline V gene sequence: CDR1 MNHEY, CDR2 SVGAGI. Trimming pared 4 bases from V and 3 bases from J, leaving 13 bases between. The CDR3 is 15 residues long. For the CDR3, the DNA is TGTGCCAGCAGTTCAGGTCAGACAGACTACAATGAGCAGTTCTTC. Translation gives CASSSGQTDYNEQFF.